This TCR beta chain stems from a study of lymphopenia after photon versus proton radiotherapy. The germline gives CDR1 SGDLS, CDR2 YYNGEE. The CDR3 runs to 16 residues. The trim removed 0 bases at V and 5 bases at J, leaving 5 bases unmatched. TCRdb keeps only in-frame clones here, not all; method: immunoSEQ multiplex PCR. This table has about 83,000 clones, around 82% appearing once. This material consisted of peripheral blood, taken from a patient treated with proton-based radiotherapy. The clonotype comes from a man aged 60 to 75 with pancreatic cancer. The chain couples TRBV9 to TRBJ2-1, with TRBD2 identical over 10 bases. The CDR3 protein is CASSVGLAGVDNEQFF. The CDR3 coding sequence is TGTGCCAGCAGCGTAGGGCTAGCGGGAGTAGACAATGAGCAGTTCTTC.